The entry below describes one TCR beta chain. What it recognizes is unknown. The sample originates from a study of T cell responses to AZD1222 COVID-19 vaccine. Per the germline V gene, CDR1 is SGHDT and CDR2 is YYEEEE. CDR3 length: 15 residues. V was trimmed by 3 bases and J by 7 bases, leaving 14 bases between them. Clones were read by immunoSEQ multiplex PCR, and TCRdb kept only the in-frame ones, dropping some. This sample yields approximately 140,000 clones, of which 85% to 95% are seen a single time; more than 0.85% belongs to the top ten. Notes on the study in general: Epitopes outside B.1.351 and B.1.1.7 mutated regions reportedly drew nearly half of spike TCRs. Without day 14 samples, only post-peak T cell repertoires were studied. Researchers report vaccine-associated CD4 TCRs spanning spike, with dominance at 160-218 and 743-854. White British ancestry dominated among donors, who included more females, and clonal diversity was possibly underestimated.

Material: peripheral blood, obtained on day 0 of MenACWY control vaccination. The chain recombines TRBV5-6 with TRBJ1-6; no reliable D call. This sequence was found in an adult in good health. The CDR3 DNA sequence: TGTGCCAGCAGCTGGGGATACTCGCTGAATTCACCCCTCCACTTT. Amino acids: CASSWGYSLNSPLHF.